This T cell receptor beta chain was recovered during a study of cytomegalovirus exposure and HLA in healthy donors. Study details: In a later analysis, the 100 to 150 validation repertoires were reported to have used the same platform as the approximately 700 first-cohort repertoires.

Sequencing used immunoSEQ multiplex PCR; TCRdb keeps in-frame clones, though not all of them. The sample lists about 170,000 clones, 95% to 96% occurring once. CDR1 and CDR2 from the germline V gene are SGHAT and FQNNGV. The V segment lost 2 bases and the J segment 2 bases; nucleotides outside the gene matches: 3. The CDR3 totals 15 residues. This TCR came from a woman younger than 35 in good health and CMV-seronegative. The chain carries TRBV11-2 and TRBJ2-1; 7 nucleotides match TRBD1. The sequenced sample consisted of PBMCs. As DNA, the CDR3 is TGTGCCAGCAGCTTAAGAGGGGGCCCCTACAATGAGCAGTTCTTC. Translating it yields CASSLRGGPYNEQFF.